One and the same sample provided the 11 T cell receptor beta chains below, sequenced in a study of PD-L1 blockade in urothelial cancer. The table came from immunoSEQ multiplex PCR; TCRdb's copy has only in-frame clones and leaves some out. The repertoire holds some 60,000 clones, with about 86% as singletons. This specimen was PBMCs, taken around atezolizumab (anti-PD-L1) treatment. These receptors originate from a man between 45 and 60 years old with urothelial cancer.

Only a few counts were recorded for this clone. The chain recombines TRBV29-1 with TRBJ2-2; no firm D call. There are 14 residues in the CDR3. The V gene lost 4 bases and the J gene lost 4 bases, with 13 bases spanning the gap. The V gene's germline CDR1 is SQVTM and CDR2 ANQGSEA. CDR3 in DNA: TGCAGCGTTGTTGCCTGGTCAGGCACCGGGGAGCTGTTTTTT. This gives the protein CSVVAWSGTGELFF.

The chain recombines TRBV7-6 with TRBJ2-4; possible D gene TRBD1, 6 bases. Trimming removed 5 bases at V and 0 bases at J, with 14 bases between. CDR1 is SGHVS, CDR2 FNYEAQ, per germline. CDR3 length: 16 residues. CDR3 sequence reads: CASSPKQGLAKNIQYF. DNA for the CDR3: TGTGCCAGCAGCCCAAAACAGGGATTAGCCAAAAACATTCAGTACTTC.

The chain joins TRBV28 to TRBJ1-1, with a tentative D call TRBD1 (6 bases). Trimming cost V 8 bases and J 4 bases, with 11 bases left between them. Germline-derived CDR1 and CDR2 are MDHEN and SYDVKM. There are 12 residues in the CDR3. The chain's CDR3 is CASARDITEAFF. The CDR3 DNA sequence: TGTGCCAGCGCACGGGACATCACTGAAGCTTTCTTT.

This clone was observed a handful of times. CDR3 coding DNA: TGTGCCAGCAGCTTTGGGCAGGGCAATGAAAAACTGTTTTTT. Encoded protein: CASSFGQGNEKLFF. This chain connects TRBV7-9 to TRBJ1-4; D might be TRBD1 (5 bases). CDR1 and CDR2 from the germline V gene are SEHNR and FQNEAQ (reference sequence). V was trimmed by 3 bases and J by 5 bases, leaving 10 bases between them. The CDR3 runs 14 residues.

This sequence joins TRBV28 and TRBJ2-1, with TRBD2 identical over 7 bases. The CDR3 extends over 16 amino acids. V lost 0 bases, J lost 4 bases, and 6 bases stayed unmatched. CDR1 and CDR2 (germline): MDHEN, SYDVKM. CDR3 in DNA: TGTGCCAGCAGTTTATGGGCCGGGACTACTTACAATGAGCAGTTCTTC. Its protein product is CASSLWAGTTYNEQFF.

CDR3 loop: CASSQGTGVYNEQFF. The CDR3 DNA reads TGTGCCAGCAGTCAAGGGACAGGGGTATACAATGAGCAGTTCTTC. The rearrangement joins TRBV7-6 to TRBJ2-1, with 10 bases identical to TRBD1. V lost 6 bases, J lost 4 bases, and 6 bases stayed unmatched. The CDR3 spans 15 residues. Germline loops: CDR1 SGHVS, CDR2 FNYEAQ.

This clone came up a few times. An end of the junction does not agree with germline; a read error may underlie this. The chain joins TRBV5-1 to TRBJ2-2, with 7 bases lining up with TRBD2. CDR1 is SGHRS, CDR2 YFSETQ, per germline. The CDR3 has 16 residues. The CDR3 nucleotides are TGCGCCAGCAGCTCTAAGGGACTACCGAACGCCGGGGAGCTGTTTTTT. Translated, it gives CASSSKGLPNAGELFF.

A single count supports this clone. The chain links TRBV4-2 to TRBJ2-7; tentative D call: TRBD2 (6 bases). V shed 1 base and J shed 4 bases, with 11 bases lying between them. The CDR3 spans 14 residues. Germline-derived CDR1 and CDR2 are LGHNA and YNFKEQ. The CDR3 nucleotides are TGTGCCAGCAGCCAAGTTGGGGGAGGTTACGAGCAGTACTTC. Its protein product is CASSQVGGGYEQYF.

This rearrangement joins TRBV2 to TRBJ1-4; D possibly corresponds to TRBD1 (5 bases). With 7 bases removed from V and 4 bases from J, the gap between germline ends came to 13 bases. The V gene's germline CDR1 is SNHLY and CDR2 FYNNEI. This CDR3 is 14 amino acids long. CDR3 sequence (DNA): TGTGCCAGCAAGCCAACAGGTAGTAATGAAAAACTGTTTTTT. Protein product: CASKPTGSNEKLFF.

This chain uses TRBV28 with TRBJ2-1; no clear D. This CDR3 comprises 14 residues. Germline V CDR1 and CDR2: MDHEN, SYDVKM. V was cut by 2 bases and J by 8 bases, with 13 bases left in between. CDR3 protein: CASSLRRSLDEQFF. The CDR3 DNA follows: TGTGCCAGCAGTTTACGGCGGTCCCTCGATGAGCAGTTCTTC.

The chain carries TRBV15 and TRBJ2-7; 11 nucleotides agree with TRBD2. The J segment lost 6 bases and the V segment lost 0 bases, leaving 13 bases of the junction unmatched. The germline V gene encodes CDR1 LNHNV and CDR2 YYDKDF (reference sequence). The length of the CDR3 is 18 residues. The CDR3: CATSRDLGLAGLEGEQYF. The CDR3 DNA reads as TGTGCCACCAGCAGAGATCTTGGACTAGCGGGCCTAGAGGGCGAGCAGTACTTC.